These 5 T cell receptor beta chains were all obtained from the same sample, sequenced in a study of cytomegalovirus exposure and HLA in healthy donors (dated by TCRdb to between 2016 and 2019). To prepare the library, the immunoSEQ multiplex PCR assay was applied. For the multiplex PCR, a mixture combining 60 forward primers for TCR Vbeta segments and 13 reverse primers for TCR Jbeta segments was used. TCRdb's version of the immuneACCESS table is confined to in-frame rearrangements and falls short of the full clone set. An unresolved V gene accounts for under half of the shortfall where checked; the remainder is of unknown origin. Present in this sample are roughly 150,000 clones, nearly 80% of which were seen just once. Of the sample, about 0.62% falls within the top ten clones. Sequenced material: PBMCs. These receptors were obtained from a male donor in good health and CMV-seronegative.

As for this clone: The junction departs from the called germline gene at one end, perhaps through a read error. The V and J genes are TRBV4-2 and TRBJ1-1; D is possibly TRBD1 (6 bases). The CDR3 is made up of 13 amino acids. CDR1 and CDR2 from the germline V gene are LGHNA and YNFKEQ. Here the CDR3 reads CAGSQEDSPIKFF. For the CDR3, the DNA is TGTGCCGGCAGCCAAGAGGACAGCCCAATTAAATTCTTT.

This sequence joins TRBV19 and TRBJ1-1; 7 bases align to TRBD1. The CDR3 loop spans 14 amino acids. Germline CDR1 is LNHDA and CDR2 is SQIVND (reference sequence). V dropped 8 bases and J dropped 5; count of bases not matched to a gene: 11. The CDR3 sequence is CASWAGGLGTEAFF. CDR3 in DNA: TGTGCCAGTTGGGCAGGGGGGCTAGGGACTGAAGCTTTCTTT.

The CDR3: CASSPAGRQGVGNTIYF. DNA for the CDR3: TGTGCCAGCAGTCCGGCAGGCCGTCAGGGGGTTGGAAACACCATATATTTT. The rearrangement links TRBV25-1 to TRBJ1-3; 7 bases fit TRBD1. The CDR3 extends over 17 amino acids. Germline CDR1 is MGHDK and CDR2 is SYGVNS. Losses at the gene ends were 5 bases for V and 3 bases for J; bases not matched to a gene: 13.

This chain joins TRBV5-1 and TRBJ1-5; D may be TRBD1 (5 bases). From germline, CDR1 is SGHRS and CDR2 YFSETQ. Deletions cut 0 bases from V and 3 bases from J, with 19 bases between. This CDR3 is built from 18 residues. CDR3 sequence: CASSLDGGEYPYNQPQHF. The CDR3 region has the DNA TGCGCCAGCAGCTTGGATGGAGGGGAGTATCCTTACAATCAGCCCCAGCATTTT.

The gene calls are TRBV4-3 and TRBJ1-4; D perhaps matches TRBD1 (6 bases). V shed 0 bases and J shed 0 bases, with 11 bases lying between them. There are 17 residues in the CDR3. CDR1 and CDR2 from the germline V gene are LGHNA and YSLEER. CDR3 sequence: CASSQDGEGATNEKLFF. The CDR3 region has the DNA TGCGCCAGCAGCCAAGATGGGGAGGGGGCAACTAATGAAAAACTGTTTTTT.